The 10 T cell receptor beta chains reported below all come from one sample, sequenced in a study of CD8 T cells in Susac syndrome. The authors reverse transcribed about 0.5 to 1 ug RNA with random hexamers. TCRdb called the immunoSEQ multiplex PCR reads again in MiXCR, with one record for every CDR3 protein. The table records a few hundred thousand distinct CDR3 sequences, around 91% of them present only once. Material for sequencing was CD8+ T cells from PBMCs. Receptors were obtained from a human donor with multiple sclerosis.

The chain combines TRBV28 with TRBJ1-2, with D uncertain. V shed 5 bases and J shed 6 bases, with 19 bases lying between them. Germline lookup yields CDR1 MDHEN and CDR2 SYDVKM. The CDR3 has 15 residues. The CDR3 coding sequence is TGTGCCAGCAGTCCCCTGGTTGACTCTCGGGATGGCTACACCTTC. Encoded protein: CASSPLVDSRDGYTF.

This chain links TRBV6-4 with TRBJ2-2, with D hard to call. Trimming pared 0 bases from V and 5 bases from J, leaving 10 bases between. This CDR3 has 15 amino acids. Per the germline V gene, CDR1 is MRHNA and CDR2 is SNTAGT. The CDR3 coding sequence is TGTGCCAGCAGTGACTCAAGCAAGGGAACCGGGGAGCTGTTTTTT. Translated, it gives CASSDSSKGTGELFF.

The genes are TRBV20-1 and TRBJ2-1; 10 positions agree with TRBD2. The germline V gene has CDR1 DFQATT and CDR2 SNEGSKA (reference sequence). This CDR3 region has 15 residues. The V gene end was trimmed by 6 bases and the J gene end by 4 bases; junction bases not matched to a gene: 9. The CDR3 protein is CSAKGASGGYNEQFF. For the CDR3, the DNA is TGCAGTGCCAAAGGGGCTAGCGGGGGATACAATGAGCAGTTCTTC.

The chain recombines TRBV15 with TRBJ2-1, with a tentative D call TRBD2 (5 bases). This CDR3 is 15 amino acids long. V shed 7 bases and J shed 2 bases, with 15 bases lying between them. Germline CDR1 LNHNV, CDR2 YYDKDF (reference sequence). CDR3 in amino acids: CATKLGRPAYNEQFF. The CDR3 region has the DNA TGTGCCACCAAACTAGGCAGGCCGGCCTACAATGAGCAGTTCTTC.

The chain recombines TRBV19 with TRBJ2-1; no definite D call. CDR3 length: 15 residues. V lost 3 bases to trimming and J lost 3 bases, with 12 bases between them. CDR1 is LNHDA and CDR2 is SQIVND in the germline V gene (reference sequence). Written as DNA, the CDR3 is TGTGCCAGTAGTATTGGGCTAGAAGACTACAATGAGCAGTTCTTC. Translated, it gives CASSIGLEDYNEQFF.

This chain joins TRBV7-2 and TRBJ2-2, with D tentatively TRBD1 (6 bases). CDR1 is SGHTA, CDR2 FQGNSA, per germline. V dropped 6 bases and J dropped 5 bases, with 7 bases sitting between them. CDR3 size: 12 residues. The CDR3 loop reads CASRGQTGELFF. The CDR3 coding sequence is TGTGCCAGCAGAGGACAGACCGGGGAGCTGTTTTTT.

This clonotype was found once. The chain is built from TRBV30 and TRBJ1-2, with a weak D call TRBD1 (5 bases). CDR1 is GTSNPN, CDR2 SVGIG, per germline (reference sequence). Trimming stripped 2 bases from V and 3 bases from J, with 10 bases between. The CDR3 is made up of 13 amino acids. CDR3 region: CAWSSSGDYGYTF. CDR3 sequence (DNA): TGTGCCTGGAGTTCTTCGGGGGACTATGGCTACACCTTC. The variable domain in full, with the rest retrieved from reference TRBV30 and TRBJ1-2, is SQTIHQWPATLVQPVGSPLSLECTVEGTSNPNLYWYRQAAGRGLQLLFYSVGIGQISSEVPQNLSASRPQDRQFILSSKKLLLSDSGFYLCAWSSSGDYGYTFGSGTRLTVV.

The chain is built from TRBV4-1 and TRBJ2-5; 8 bases agree with TRBD2. CDR1 and CDR2 (germline): MGHRA, YSYEKL. V was clipped by 4 bases and J by 0 bases; unmatched bases: 10. The CDR3 length is 17 residues. CDR3 bases: TGCGCCAGCAGCCCCCTGGGGCTACTAGCGGACCAAGAGACCCAGTACTTC. It encodes CASSPLGLLADQETQYF.

The V and J genes are TRBV2 and TRBJ2-5; 13 positions agree with TRBD2. This CDR3 is built from 19 residues. V shed 4 bases, J shed 1 base, and the junction held 12 bases outside the gene matches. Per germline, CDR1 SNHLY and CDR2 FYNNEI. The CDR3 sequence is CASSARTSGGELLQETQYF. For the CDR3, the DNA is TGTGCCAGCAGTGCCCGGACTAGCGGGGGCGAGCTCCTCCAAGAGACCCAGTACTTC. Filled out from reference TRBV2 and TRBJ2-5, the complete variable domain reads EPEVTQTPSHQVTQMGQEVILRCVPISNHLYFYWYRQILGQKVEFLVSFYNNEISEKSEIFDDQFSVERPDGSNFTLKIRSTKLEDSAMYFCASSARTSGGELLQETQYFGPGTRLLVL.

V and J are TRBV19 and TRBJ2-5; possibly TRBD2 for D (5 bases). The germline gives CDR1 LNHDA, CDR2 SQIVND (reference sequence). CDR3 length: 13 amino acids. V was trimmed by 10 bases and J by 5 bases, leaving 17 bases between them. DNA of the CDR3: TGTGCCATGAGCGTACGGTCGGGGGAGACCCAGTACTTC. It yields the protein CAMSVRSGETQYF.